This TCR beta chain emerged from a study of blood T cell repertoires in COVID-19 (dated by TCRdb to about 2020). About the full investigation: Collaborator samples came from the United States, Italy and Spain and covered acute and convalescent phases of COVID-19. The prospective study material was composed of cDNA or gDNA derived from T cells, B-cell-depleted T cells, or PBMCs. The dataset comprised deeply sampled blood TCRbeta repertoires from subjects exposed to, actively infected with, or recovered from COVID-19. The repertoires were made available in a free public database intended to serve as a resource for research on the immune response to SARS-CoV-2. The samples were drawn from two sources: the first 160 participants of the ongoing ImmuneRACE study, and fewer than 1,500 subjects contributed by 6 global collaborators. A de-identified subject ID, COVID-19 status, age in years and sex were almost always included in the sample metadata. Where HLA class I and class II types were available, the types were taken from metadata supplied by the sample provider, not from assay-based typing. General findings and caveats noted by the study authors: How much clinical and demographic metadata was included differed by source and by participant, and the metadata was provided uncurated.

The germline V gene provides CDR1 MGHRA and CDR2 YSYEKL. The germline V end is reduced by 3 bases and the J end by 7 bases; junction bases left unmatched: 6. Measured from the cysteine to the phenylalanine, the CDR3 is 14 residues long. This entry keeps only the CDR3 DNA: 42 bases, framed from base 1. This clone was observed a single time. Its antigen is not yet known. One base away there is no much larger clone; base qualities are not given. TCRbeta CDR3 regions were amplified from genomic DNA using the immunoSEQ Assay, a bias-controlled multiplex PCR. As for the original processing: The number of nucleated cells in each sample was estimated by amplification of reference gene primers within the assay. Sequence reads were collapsed and filtered to measure the absolute abundance of every unique TCRbeta CDR3 rearrangement. For each sample, productive Simpson clonality was calculated by taking the square root of Simpson's diversity index across productive rearrangements. TCRdb holds this immuneACCESS table with in-frame rearrangements only. Some clones are missing; in checked studies, unresolved V genes explain under half, and the rest has no known cause. Clone size and the V and J calls come from that table; the DNA yielded D and trimming. The table for this sample lists roughly 120,000 clones; just under 90% of them were counted only once. Over 4% of the sample is taken by the ten largest.

Whole blood was collected in K2EDTA tubes by collaborating institutions according to the institutions' own protocols. For TCRbeta analysis, collaborators shipped samples as frozen whole blood, isolated PBMCs, or DNA extracted from either of those sample types. The chain links TRBV4-1 with TRBJ1-2, with 9 middle bases fitting TRBD1. Sequences were obtained from peripheral blood. The TCR was taken from a woman between 45 and 65 years old with acute or convalescent COVID-19. The encoded CDR3 is CASSQGGQGSGYTF. The nucleotides are TGCGCCAGCAGCCAGGGCGGACAGGGGAGTGGCTACACCTTC.